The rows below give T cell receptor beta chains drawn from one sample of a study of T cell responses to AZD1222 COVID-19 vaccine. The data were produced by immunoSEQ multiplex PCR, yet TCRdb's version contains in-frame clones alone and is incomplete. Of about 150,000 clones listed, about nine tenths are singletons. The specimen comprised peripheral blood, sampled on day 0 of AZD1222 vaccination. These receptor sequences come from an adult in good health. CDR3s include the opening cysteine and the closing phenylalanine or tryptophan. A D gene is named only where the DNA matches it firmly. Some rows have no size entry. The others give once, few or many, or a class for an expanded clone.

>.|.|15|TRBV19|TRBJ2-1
CASSIVIAENNEQFF
TGTGCCAGTAGTATAGTCATAGCGGAGAACAATGAGCAGTTCTTC
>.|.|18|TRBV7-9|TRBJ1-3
CASSLEVVLSGSGNTIYF
TGTGCCAGCAGCTTAGAGGTGGTTTTATCCGGGTCTGGAAACACCATATATTTT
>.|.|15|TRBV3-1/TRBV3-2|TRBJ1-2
CASSQDLSGIYGYTF
TGTGCCAGCAGCCAAGATCTATCTGGGATCTATGGCTACACCTTC
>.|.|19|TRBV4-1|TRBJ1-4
CASSQEGKRRVETNEKLFF
TGCGCCAGCAGCCAAGAAGGGAAGAGGAGGGTGGAAACTAATGAAAAACTGTTTTTT
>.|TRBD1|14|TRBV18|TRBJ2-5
CASSPPSRGETQYF
TGTGCCAGCTCACCCCCCAGCAGGGGGGAGACCCAGTACTTC
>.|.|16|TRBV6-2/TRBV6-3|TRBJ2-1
CASSALSTGLYNEQFF
TGTGCCAGCAGCGCTCTTTCGACGGGGCTTTACAATGAGCAGTTCTTC
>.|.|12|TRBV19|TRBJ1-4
CASTTPDEKLFF
TGTGCCAGTACCACCCCGGATGAAAAACTGTTTTTT
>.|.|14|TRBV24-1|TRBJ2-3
CATSDFEGTDTQYF
TGTGCCACCAGTGATTTCGAAGGGACAGATACGCAGTATTTT
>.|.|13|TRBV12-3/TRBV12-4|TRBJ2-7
CASSSDPVGEQYF
TGTGCCAGCAGTTCCGACCCGGTAGGGGAGCAGTACTTC
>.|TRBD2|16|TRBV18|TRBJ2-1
CASSFSGSRSYNEQFF
TGTGCCAGCTCATTTAGCGGGAGTCGATCCTACAATGAGCAGTTCTTC
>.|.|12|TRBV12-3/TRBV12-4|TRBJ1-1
CASNLKDTEAFF
TGTGCCAGCAACCTGAAGGACACTGAAGCTTTCTTT
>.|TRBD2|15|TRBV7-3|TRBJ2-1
CASSSLAGVYNEQFF
TGTGCCAGCAGCTCGCTAGCGGGAGTTTACAATGAGCAGTTCTTC
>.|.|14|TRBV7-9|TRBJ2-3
CASSTGTSTDTQYF
TGTGCCAGCAGCACGGGGACTAGCACAGATACGCAGTATTTT
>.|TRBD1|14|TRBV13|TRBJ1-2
CASSTRTGVYGYTF
TGTGCCAGCAGTACACGGACAGGGGTCTATGGCTACACCTTC
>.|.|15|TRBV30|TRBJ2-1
CAWSVVEGVYNEQFF
TGTGCCTGGAGTGTAGTCGAGGGGGTTTACAATGAGCAGTTCTTC
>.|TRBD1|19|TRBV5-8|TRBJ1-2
CASSSYPTGDISYNYGYTF
TGTGCCAGCAGCTCTTATCCGACAGGGGACATATCTTATAACTATGGCTACACCTTC
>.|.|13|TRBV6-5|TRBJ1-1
CASSDRENTEAFF
TGTGCCAGCAGCGACAGAGAGAACACTGAAGCTTTCTTT
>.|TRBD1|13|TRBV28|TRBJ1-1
CASSTGGYTEAFF
TGTGCCAGCAGCACAGGGGGCTACACTGAAGCTTTCTTT
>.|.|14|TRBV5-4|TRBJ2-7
CASSTWAASYEQYF
TGTGCCAGCAGCACCTGGGCGGCAAGCTACGAGCAGTACTTC
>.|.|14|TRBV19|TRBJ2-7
CASSPLALSYEQYF
TGTGCCAGTAGTCCTCTAGCGCTATCCTACGAGCAGTACTTC
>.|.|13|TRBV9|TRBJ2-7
CASSVGGYDEQYF
TGTGCCAGCAGCGTTGGAGGATACGACGAGCAGTACTTC
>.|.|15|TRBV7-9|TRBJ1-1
CASTTADRGNTEAFF
TGTGCCAGCACCACGGCGGACAGAGGGAACACTGAAGCTTTCTTT
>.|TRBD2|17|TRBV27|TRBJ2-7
CASSAGLAGVSSYEQYF
TGTGCCAGCAGTGCGGGACTAGCGGGAGTATCGTCCTACGAGCAGTACTTC
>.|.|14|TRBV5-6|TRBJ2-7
CASSGLGSGYEQYF
TGTGCCAGCAGCGGCCTCGGGTCTGGTTACGAGCAGTACTTC
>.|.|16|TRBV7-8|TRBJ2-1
CASSADTGTPNNEQFF
TGTGCCAGCAGCGCCGACACCGGGACACCTAACAATGAGCAGTTCTTC
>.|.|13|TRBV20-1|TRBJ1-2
CSASPGHNYGYTF
TGCAGTGCTAGTCCGGGACACAACTATGGCTACACCTTC
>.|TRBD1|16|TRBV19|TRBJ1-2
CASTSPGQGTNYGYTF
TGTGCCAGTACTTCTCCGGGACAGGGGACCAACTATGGCTACACCTTC
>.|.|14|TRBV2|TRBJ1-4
CASRLGTDNEKLFF
TGTGCCAGCAGACTCGGGACGGACAATGAAAAACTGTTTTTT
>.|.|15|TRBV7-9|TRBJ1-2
CASSFRDGANYGYTF
TGTGCCAGCAGCTTTCGGGACGGAGCTAACTATGGCTACACCTTC
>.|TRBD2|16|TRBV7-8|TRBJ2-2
CASSTPGLAGIGELFF
TGTGCCAGCAGCACGCCCGGACTAGCGGGAATCGGGGAGCTGTTTTTT
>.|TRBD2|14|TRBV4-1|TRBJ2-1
CASSQVSSGREQFF
TGCGCCAGCAGCCAAGTGAGTAGCGGGAGAGAGCAGTTCTTC
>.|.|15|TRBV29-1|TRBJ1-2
CSGPWAVLGFYGYTF
TGCAGCGGTCCCTGGGCGGTTTTGGGTTTCTATGGCTACACCTTC
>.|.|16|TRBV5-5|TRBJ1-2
CASSIVHTDRRYGYTF
TGTGCCAGCAGCATAGTTCATACCGACAGGAGGTATGGCTACACCTTC
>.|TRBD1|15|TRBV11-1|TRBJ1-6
CASSPGTATNSPLHF
TGTGCCAGCAGCCCTGGGACAGCTACCAATTCACCCCTCCACTTT
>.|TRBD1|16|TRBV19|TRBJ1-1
CASSDIPGQGNTEAFF
TGTGCCAGTAGCGATATACCGGGACAGGGGAACACTGAAGCTTTCTTT
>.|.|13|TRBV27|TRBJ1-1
CASSYSYNTEAFF
TGTGCCAGCAGTTACAGCTATAACACTGAAGCTTTCTTT
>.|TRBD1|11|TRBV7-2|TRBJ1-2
CASSNKGAHTF
TGTGCCAGCAGCAACAAGGGGGCTCACACCTTC
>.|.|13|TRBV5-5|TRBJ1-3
CASSLGSGNTIYF
TGTGCCAGCAGCTTAGGGTCTGGAAACACCATATATTTT
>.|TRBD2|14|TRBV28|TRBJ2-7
CASSLASGRSEQYF
TGTGCCAGCAGTTTGGCTAGCGGGCGTTCCGAGCAGTACTTC
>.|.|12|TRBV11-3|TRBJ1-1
CASSFGPTEAFF
TGTGCCAGCAGCTTCGGGCCCACTGAAGCTTTCTTT
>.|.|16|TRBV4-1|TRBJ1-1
CASSQRPLGMNTEAFF
TGCGCCAGCAGCCAAAGGCCGTTGGGAATGAACACTGAAGCTTTCTTT
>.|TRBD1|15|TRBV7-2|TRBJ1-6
CASSLVGTAVSPLHF
TGTGCCAGCAGCTTAGTTGGGACAGCCGTCTCACCCCTCCACTTT
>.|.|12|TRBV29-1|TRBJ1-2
CTDHQGIYGYTF
TGCACCGATCATCAGGGGATCTATGGCTACACCTTC
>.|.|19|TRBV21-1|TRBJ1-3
CASSKGTQGSTAEGNTIYF
TGTGCCAGCAGCAAAGGAACACAGGGTAGTACCGCGGAAGGAAACACCATATATTTT
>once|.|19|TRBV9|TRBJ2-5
CASTRGGGTYLSYQETQYF
TGTGCCAGCACCAGGGGAGGGGGCACCTACCTGTCGTACCAAGAGACCCAGTACTTC
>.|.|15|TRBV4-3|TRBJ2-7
CASSQESSSSYEQYF
TGCGCCAGCAGCCAAGAGTCGTCGAGCTCCTACGAGCAGTACTTC
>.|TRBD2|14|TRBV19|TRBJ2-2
CASSPLGLAGELFF
TGTGCCAGTAGTCCACTGGGACTAGCCGGGGAGCTGTTTTTT
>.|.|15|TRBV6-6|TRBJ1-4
CASSYLGQINEKLFF
TGTGCCAGCAGTTACCTCGGACAGATTAATGAAAAACTGTTTTTT
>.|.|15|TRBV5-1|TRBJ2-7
CASSLASGSSREQYF
TGCGCCAGCAGCTTGGCTTCAGGGAGTTCGAGGGAGCAGTACTTC